The 12 T cell receptor beta chains presented below share a single source sample, sequenced in a study of graft-versus-host responses after intestinal transplantation. The protocol was immunoSEQ multiplex PCR, while the TCRdb copy is restricted to in-frame clones and leaves out a portion. Here the sample spans 15,000 to 20,000 clones, about 93% being singletons. The starting material was PBMCs, obtained 350 to 400 days after transplant. The receptors derive from a human patient who received an intestinal transplant, so some T cells may come from the graft donor.

The J gene is TRBJ2-5, the V gene TRBV9; 7 bases agree with TRBD1. In germline, CDR1 is SGDLS, CDR2 YYNGEE. CDR3 length: 13 residues. After removal of 4 bases from V and 5 bases from J, the junction contained 5 bases not matched to a gene. The CDR3 coding sequence is TGTGCCAGCAGCCTCGCACAGGGGGAGACCCAGTACTTC. Translating gives CASSLAQGETQYF.

This chain uses TRBV6-5 with TRBJ1-2, with D perhaps matching TRBD1 (6 bases). CDR3 size: 15 residues. Germline V gene data show CDR1 as MNHEY and CDR2 as SVGAGI. V lost 0 bases, J lost 6 bases, and 14 bases lay in between. CDR3: CASSYSRGGANGYTF. For the CDR3, the DNA is TGTGCCAGCAGTTACTCGAGGGGGGGGGCTAATGGCTACACCTTC.

In the case of this clone: One end of the junction varies from germline; a read error may be responsible. The sample holds other DNA sequences that translate to the same CDR3. The chain uses TRBV4-2 and TRBJ2-1; the match to TRBD2 covers 8 bases. The CDR3 is made up of 16 amino acids. Germline V CDR1 and CDR2: LGHNA, YNFKEQ. The CDR3 nucleotides are TGTGCTAGCAGCCCTACCGCCGCGGGGGGATACAATGAGCAGTTCTTC. Translated, it gives CASSPTAAGGYNEQFF.

J is TRBJ2-3 and V is TRBV7-2; 8 bases match TRBD2. This CDR3 is 17 amino acids long. CDR1 and CDR2 (germline): SGHTA, FQGNSA. The V and J ends lost 6 bases and 1 base, in that order; junction bases with no gene match: 12. CDR3 in DNA: TGTGCCAGCAGTTTCGCCGGGACTAGTTTTCGCACAGATACGCAGTATTTT. Translating it yields CASSFAGTSFRTDTQYF.

J is TRBJ2-3 and V is TRBV27; the D is unclear. Germline lookup yields CDR1 MNHEY and CDR2 SMNVEV (reference sequence). This CDR3 comprises 16 residues. V was shortened by 1 base and J by 0 bases, with 11 bases between the two germline ends. CDR3 sequence (DNA): TGTGCCAGCAGTTTATTTGGGCAGTACAGCACAGATACGCAGTATTTT. Protein sequence: CASSLFGQYSTDTQYF.

V gene TRBV2 combines with J gene TRBJ1-1; a possible D gene is TRBD1 (5 bases). The CDR3 has 15 residues. With 4 bases removed from V and 2 bases from J, the gap between germline ends came to 14 bases. Per the germline V gene, CDR1 is SNHLY and CDR2 is FYNNEI. CDR3 loop: CASSGTPEGNTEAFF. The CDR3 DNA sequence: TGTGCCAGCAGTGGGACACCCGAGGGAAACACTGAAGCTTTCTTT. Full variable domain (remainder filled in from reference TRBV2 and TRBJ1-1): EPEVTQTPSHQVTQMGQEVILRCVPISNHLYFYWYRQILGQKVEFLVSFYNNEISEKSEIFDDQFSVERPDGSNFTLKIRSTKLEDSAMYFCASSGTPEGNTEAFFGQGTRLTVV.

This clone was seen a few times. V gene TRBV13 combines with J gene TRBJ2-5, with D perhaps TRBD1 (5 bases). The CDR3 has 19 residues. Per the germline V gene, CDR1 is PRHDT and CDR2 is FYEKMQ (reference sequence). Trimming took 0 bases from V and 2 from J, leaving 22 bases between them. The DNA of the CDR3 is TGTGCCAGCAGCTTAGGAGCAGGGATAGTAGAACAGATTCAAGAGACCCAGTACTTC. Residues: CASSLGAGIVEQIQETQYF.

The J gene is TRBJ1-1, the V gene TRBV9; tentative D call: TRBD1 (6 bases). V was cut by 0 bases and J by 0 bases, with 9 bases left in between. Germline V CDR1 and CDR2: SGDLS, YYNGEE. The CDR3 has 15 residues. In DNA form, the CDR3 reads TGTGCCAGCAGCGTAGAGGGGGGCTTGAACACTGAAGCTTTCTTT. Its translation: CASSVEGGLNTEAFF. The variable domain in full, with the rest retrieved from reference TRBV9 and TRBJ1-1, is DSGVTQTPKHLITATGQRVTLRCSPRSGDLSVYWYQQSLDQGLQFLIQYYNGEERAKGNILERFSAQQFPDLHSELNLSSLELGDSALYFCASSVEGGLNTEAFFGQGTRLTVV.

The chain combines TRBV5-1 with TRBJ2-1; no firm D call. CDR3 length equals 19 residues. CDR1 and CDR2 (germline): SGHRS, YFSETQ. Between the trimmed V and J ends, which lost 5 bases and 0 bases, there was a span of 24 bases. This CDR3 is CASRSEVGVTSPSYNEQFF. DNA of the CDR3: TGCGCCAGCAGGTCAGAAGTTGGGGTAACGAGTCCCTCCTACAATGAGCAGTTCTTC.

This clone was observed a single time. This sequence joins TRBV7-3 and TRBJ2-3; maybe TRBD2 (6 bases). There are 19 residues in the CDR3. CDR1 and CDR2 (germline): SGHTA, FQGTGA. The V and J ends lost 4 bases and 4 bases respectively, with 27 bases between them. DNA of the CDR3: TGTGCCAGCAGCTCCGGTGTGGGCGGGGTTGTTAGAGACGCAGATACGCAGTATTTT. Amino acid sequence: CASSSGVGGVVRDADTQYF.

The gene calls are TRBV29-1 and TRBJ2-1; 9 bases fit TRBD2. Germline CDR1 is SQVTM and CDR2 is ANQGSEA. J gave up 8 bases and V 1 base, and 15 bases lay outside the gene matches. CDR3 length: 17 amino acids. CDR3 sequence reads: CSVEAGLAGRTVDEQFF. CDR3 in DNA: TGCAGCGTTGAAGCGGGGCTAGCGGGGAGAACGGTCGATGAGCAGTTCTTC.

The chain carries TRBV4-2 and TRBJ2-1, with D uncertain. Germline V gene sequence: CDR1 LGHNA, CDR2 YNFKEQ. Trimming pared 0 bases from V and 6 bases from J, leaving 9 bases between. CDR3 size: 14 residues. The CDR3 DNA sequence: TGTGCCAGCAGCCAAGACGGGTTAGGCAATGAGCAGTTCTTC. It codes for CASSQDGLGNEQFF.